In this sample, the clone carrying this T cell receptor beta chain turned up many times. In germline, CDR1 is KGHSH, CDR2 LQKENI. The CDR3 totals 16 residues. J was trimmed by 3 bases and V by 3 bases; bases with no gene match: 2. The library protocol tagged individual cDNA molecules with unique molecular identifiers. TCRdb recomputed calls from the 5' RACE reads with MiXCR, one row per CDR3 protein. The sample includes around 70,000 distinct CDR3 sequences, roughly 10% seen only once; the top ten take around 16%. This specimen comes from a study of early T cells in non-severe SARS-CoV-2 infection. Study context: Bulk RNA from unsorted whole blood was sequenced; chains were unpaired.

The sequence was obtained from an adult who was a healthcare worker with PCR-confirmed SARS-CoV-2 infection or an uninfected control (not recorded which). The sequenced sample was whole blood, obtained at baseline. This chain links TRBV18 with TRBJ2-1; 13 nucleotides match TRBD2. The CDR3 DNA follows: TGTGCCAGCTCACCTAGGACTAGCGGGAGCTACAATGAGCAGTTCTTC. It specifies CASSPRTSGSYNEQFF. The full variable domain, with the rest looked up from reference TRBV18 and TRBJ2-1, is NAGVMQNPRHLVRRRGQEARLRCSPMKGHSHVYWYRQLPEEGLKFMVYLQKENIIDESGMPKERFSAEFPKEGPSILRIQQVVRGDSAAYFCASSPRTSGSYNEQFFGPGTRLTVL.